This T cell receptor (beta chain) was captured in a study of response to subunit inactivated influenza vaccine. TCRdb analysed the RT-PCR reads with MiXCR anew, one entry per CDR3 protein. The repertoire includes under 950,000 distinct CDR3 sequences, over 20% of them detected once, and around 9.6% sits in the top ten. Trimming took 0 bases from V and 1 from J, leaving 9 bases between them. This CDR3 spans 14 amino acids. Germline V lookup: CDR1 SQVTM, CDR2 ANQGSEA. Sequenced here: PBMCs from blood, sampled 5 to 6 days after vaccination. The V gene is TRBV29-1, the J gene TRBJ1-1, with D hard to call. This sequence was found in a man between 45 and 60 years old who received an inactivated influenza vaccine. The chain's CDR3 is CSVEDPGGNTEAFF. The CDR3 DNA is TGCAGCGTTGAAGATCCCGGCGGGAACACTGAAGCTTTCTTT.